One and the same sample provided the 27 T cell receptor beta chains below, sequenced in a study of Graves' ophthalmopathy and Graves' hyperthyroidism. RNA transcripts were the source from which TCR beta CDR3 regions were amplified. First-round RT-PCR relied on HTBI primers, and a second-round multiplex PCR came next. TCRdb analysed the multiplex PCR reads with MiXCR anew, one entry per CDR3 protein. The profile shows more than 300,000 distinct CDR3 sequences, 17% of them singletons. The material sequenced was peripheral blood. The receptor source for this set is an adult woman with stable Graves' hyperthyroidism.

In its sample, this clonotype was seen many times. The gene calls are TRBV20-1 and TRBJ2-5; 12 bases agree with TRBD2. This CDR3 spans 14 amino acids. CDR1 and CDR2 from the germline V gene are DFQATT and SNEGSKA (reference sequence). J gave up 2 bases and V 6 bases, and 4 bases lay outside the gene matches. The CDR3 nucleotides are TGCAGTGCCCCCGGACTAGCGGGACAAGAGACCCAGTACTTC. Translated: CSAPGLAGQETQYF.

In this sample, this clonotype turned up many times. This chain links TRBV7-2 with TRBJ2-7; perhaps D is TRBD1 or TRBD2 (5 bases each). Germline V CDR1 and CDR2: SGHTA, FQGNSA. This CDR3 contains 15 residues. The ends were cut back, 6 bases at V and 7 bases at J, with 22 bases in the middle. The CDR3 sequence is CASRGVRSPVWEQYF. For the CDR3, the DNA is TGTGCCAGCAGGGGGGTTCGATCGCCGGTGTGGGAGCAGTACTTC.

This clonotype was seen repeatedly, ten times or more. This chain uses TRBV6-5 with TRBJ2-7, with 11 bases identical to TRBD1. Germline V CDR1 and CDR2: MNHEY, SVGAGI. Trimming cost V 2 bases and J 2 bases; bases outside gene matches: 2. CDR3 length: 15 amino acids. The chain's CDR3 is CASSYEGQGAYEQYF. The CDR3 coding sequence is TGTGCCAGCAGTTACGAGGGACAGGGGGCCTACGAGCAGTACTTC.

This clonotype occurred many times. This chain joins TRBV12-3 or TRBV12-4 and TRBJ2-5; 9 bases match TRBD2. The CDR3 totals 15 residues. With 5 bases clipped from V and 2 bases from J, the junction kept 6 bases outside the gene matches. The DNA of the CDR3 is TGTGCCAGCAGTATGCTAGCGGGACGGCAAGAGACCCAGTACTTC. Translated, it gives CASSMLAGRQETQYF.

The chain employs TRBV6-1 and TRBJ1-1; 7 nucleotides agree with TRBD1. Germline V gene data show CDR1 as MNHNS and CDR2 as SASEGT. CDR3 length equals 12 residues. V dropped 8 bases and J dropped 7; count of bases not matched to a gene: 7. In DNA, the CDR3 is TGTGCCAGCGATTTTTGGGACAGTGAAGCTTTCTTT. This gives the protein CASDFWDSEAFF.

This clonotype was observed at least ten times. This chain links TRBV28 with TRBJ2-7, with 7 bases matching TRBD2. This CDR3 has 15 amino acids. V dropped 8 bases and J dropped 2; count of bases not matched to a gene: 12. Germline V gives CDR1 MDHEN, CDR2 SYDVKM. CDR3 bases: TGTGCCAGCCGGCTCCCGGGCGGGGGAACCTACGAGCAGTACTTC. The encoded protein is CASRLPGGGTYEQYF.

The CDR3 DNA sequence: TGCGCCAGCTTTCCAACAGATGCGAGTGCCGGGGAGCTGTTTTTT. Protein sequence: CASFPTDASAGELFF. This chain joins TRBV5-1 and TRBJ2-2; D gene unclear. Trimming shortened V by 7 bases and J by 6 bases, and 19 bases separated the two germline ends. Germline V gene sequence: CDR1 SGHRS, CDR2 YFSETQ. The CDR3 is 15 residues long. Together with reference TRBV5-1 and TRBJ2-2, the CDR3 gives the full variable domain: KAGVTQTPRYLIKTRGQQVTLSCSPISGHRSVSWYQQTPGQGLQFLFEYFSETQRNKGNFPGRFSGRQFSNSRSEMNVSTLELGDSALYLCASFPTDASAGELFFGEGSRLTVL.

This clonotype was recorded many times. The CDR3 DNA sequence: TGTGCCAGCAGCGCCCTCCCGGGACAAGTTTACGACGAGCAGTACTTC. As protein: CASSALPGQVYDEQYF. The chain links TRBV5-5 to TRBJ2-7; TRBD1 is a possible D gene (6 bases). V gave up 4 bases and J gave up 5 bases, with 22 bases separating them. Germline V lookup: CDR1 SGHKS, CDR2 YYEKEE (reference sequence). The CDR3 has 16 residues.

This clonotype was seen ten or more times. This may be a read error, as it is one base from a much larger clone. The genes are TRBV6-1 and TRBJ1-1, with no clear D. Germline V gene lookup returns CDR1 MNHNS and CDR2 SASEGT. This CDR3 is 12 amino acids long. As DNA, the CDR3 is TGTACCAGCAGTGCCGCGGACACTGAAGCTTTCTTT. Translation: CTSSAADTEAFF.

The V gene is TRBV20-1, the J gene TRBJ2-5; D unclear. CDR1 and CDR2 (germline): DFQATT, SNEGSKA (reference sequence). This CDR3 region has 11 residues. V was clipped by 8 bases and J by 5 bases, with 12 bases between them. CDR3 bases: TGCAGTACGAGGTTCACGGAGACCCAGTACTTC. Amino acids: CSTRFTETQYF.

The sample holds many counts of this clonotype. The rearrangement joins TRBV19 to TRBJ2-7; tentative D call: TRBD1 (6 bases). V was trimmed by 5 bases and J by 7 bases, leaving 15 bases between them. Germline V gives CDR1 LNHDA, CDR2 SQIVND (reference sequence). This CDR3 has 13 amino acids. The CDR3: CASSFSQGNEQYF. CDR3 sequence (DNA): TGTGCCAGTAGTTTCTCGCAGGGGAATGAGCAGTACTTC. Together with reference TRBV19 and TRBJ2-7, the CDR3 gives the full variable domain: DGGITQSPKYLFRKEGQNVTLSCEQNLNHDAMYWYRQDPGQGLRLIYYSQIVNDFQKGDIAEGYSVSREKKESFPLTVTSAQKNPTAFYLCASSFSQGNEQYFGPGTRLTVT.

This clonotype was recorded at least ten times. The chain recombines TRBV12-3 or TRBV12-4 with TRBJ1-6; D gene ambiguous. The CDR3 has 19 residues. Trimming cost V 3 bases and J 8 bases, with 26 bases left between them. The CDR3, as DNA: TGTGCCAGCAGTTTTCTCCGTTGGGGTTTAACTGGGTCGGATTCACCCCTCCACTTT. Its protein is CASSFLRWGLTGSDSPLHF.

This clonotype was seen a handful of times. V and J are TRBV3-1 and TRBJ2-6; D remains ambiguous. Per germline, CDR1 LGHDT and CDR2 YNNKEL (reference sequence). This CDR3 is built from 18 residues. The germline V and J ends were trimmed by 0 bases and 2 bases, with 14 bases remaining between them. In DNA, the CDR3 is TGTGCCAGCAGCCAAGATCTGGTCAGCCATCCTGGGGCCAACGTCCTGACTTTC. This sequence encodes CASSQDLVSHPGANVLTF.

This clonotype was found many times. This chain joins TRBV6-5 and TRBJ1-1; possibly TRBD1 for D (6 bases). Looked up from germline, CDR1 is MNHEY and CDR2 is SVGAGI. V was cut by 2 bases and J by 6 bases, with 19 bases left in between. The CDR3 loop spans 16 amino acids. CDR3 coding DNA: TGTGCCAGCAGTTACAACAGGGAAGTAATCGGGGCTGAAGCTTTCTTT. Translating it yields CASSYNREVIGAEAFF.

This rearrangement joins TRBV4-1 to TRBJ2-6, with D hard to call. The ends were cut back, 5 bases at V and 0 bases at J, with 14 bases in the middle. Germline assignment: CDR1 MGHRA and CDR2 YSYEKL. This CDR3 has 17 amino acids. The CDR3 region has the DNA TGCGCCAGCAGCTCCCCACCCCCAGCCTCTGGGGCCAACGTCCTGACTTTC. It yields the protein CASSSPPPASGANVLTF.

To note about this clonotype: A read error may be the cause here, since a much bigger clone is one base away. The chain joins TRBV11-2 to TRBJ2-2; TRBD1 or TRBD2 may be the D gene (5 bases each). In germline, CDR1 is SGHAT, CDR2 FQNNGV. V was trimmed by 4 bases and J by 0 bases, leaving 15 bases between them. The CDR3 is 17 residues long. As DNA, the CDR3 is TGTGCCAGCAGCTCAGATAGAATGGGGGCGAACACCGGGGAGCTGTTTTTT. Its protein is CASSSDRMGANTGELFF.

This clonotype was counted many times. This chain connects TRBV12-3 or TRBV12-4 to TRBJ2-7; the match to TRBD2 covers 12 bases. J gave up 7 bases and V 5 bases, and 9 bases lay outside the gene matches. There are 15 residues in the CDR3. In DNA, the CDR3 is TGTGCCAGCAGTCCCCATCTAGCGGGAGGGCGGGAGCAGTACTTC. This encodes CASSPHLAGGREQYF.

Worth noting for this clonotype: The junction shows a germline mismatch at one end, possibly a read error. The genes are TRBV6-1 and TRBJ1-1; D is unclear. This CDR3 has 13 residues. In germline, CDR1 is MNHNS, CDR2 SASEGT. The DNA of the CDR3 is TGTGCCAGCAGACTCACGGAGTACACTGATGCTTTCTTT. This codes for CASRLTEYTDAFF.

The sample holds many counts of this clonotype. The rearrangement links TRBV12-5 to TRBJ1-6; D uncertain. The germline CDR1 and CDR2 sequences are LGHNT and FRNRAP. The CDR3 runs to 15 residues. With 0 bases removed from V and 10 bases from J, the gap between germline ends came to 13 bases. CDR3 DNA sequence: TGTGCTAGTGGTTTGGTGCTAGTTGGTCAATCACCCCTCCACTTT. This translates into CASGLVLVGQSPLHF.

V is TRBV11-1 and J is TRBJ2-3, with 12 bases that match TRBD2. Trimming cost V 1 base and J 0 bases; bases outside gene matches: 5. CDR1 and CDR2 from the germline V gene are SGHAT and FQDESV (reference sequence). CDR3 length: 18 residues. The CDR3 spells CASSLGLAGVSSTDTQYF. Here the CDR3 DNA reads TGTGCCAGCAGCTTAGGACTAGCGGGAGTGTCTAGCACAGATACGCAGTATTTT.

This clonotype was seen many times. V gene TRBV29-1 combines with J gene TRBJ2-7, with 8 bases lining up with TRBD1. Per the germline V gene, CDR1 is SQVTM and CDR2 is ANQGSEA. V shed 4 bases and J 3 bases; nucleotides not matched to a gene: 8. The CDR3 is 14 amino acids. The CDR3 DNA sequence: TGCAGCGTTGTCGTGAGGGACAGGCACTACGAGCAGTACTTC. Translated, it gives CSVVVRDRHYEQYF.

This clonotype was seen repeatedly, ten times or more. The genes are TRBV11-1 and TRBJ2-5; D uncertain. Germline V gene data show CDR1 as SGHAT and CDR2 as FQDESV (reference sequence). The CDR3 spans 13 residues. V dropped 3 bases and J dropped 1 base, with 6 bases sitting between them. The CDR3 DNA reads as TGTGCCAGCAGCTTCGGAGTCCAAGAGACCCAGTACTTC. It is translated as CASSFGVQETQYF.

This clonotype came up many times. V gene TRBV28 combines with J gene TRBJ1-1, with D maybe TRBD1 (6 bases). Between the trimmed V and J ends, which lost 2 bases and 6 bases, there was a span of 16 bases. CDR3 size: 15 residues. Germline V gene lookup returns CDR1 MDHEN and CDR2 SYDVKM. The CDR3 is CASSLGGGLVAEAFF. CDR3 DNA sequence: TGTGCCAGCAGTTTAGGAGGGGGGCTGGTTGCTGAAGCTTTCTTT.

This clonotype was observed many times. The rearrangement links TRBV20-1 to TRBJ2-7, with TRBD2 identical over 8 bases. CDR1 DFQATT and CDR2 SNEGSKA come from the germline V gene (reference sequence). This CDR3 contains 13 residues. After removal of 2 bases from V and 0 bases from J, the junction contained 0 bases not matched to a gene. CDR3 sequence: CSARTSGSYEQYF. In DNA, the CDR3 is TGCAGTGCTAGAACTAGCGGCTCCTACGAGCAGTACTTC.

This clonotype was observed at least ten times. The chain couples TRBV9 to TRBJ2-2, with 7 bases lining up with TRBD1. Trimming removed 4 bases from V and 2 bases from J; junction bases left unmatched: 8. This CDR3 is 16 amino acids long. CDR1 is SGDLS and CDR2 is YYNGEE in the germline V gene. In DNA, the CDR3 is TGTGCCAGCAGCCCCCGGACAGGATTTAACACCGGGGAGCTGTTTTTT. Protein: CASSPRTGFNTGELFF.

Ten or more counts support this clonotype. The DNA of the CDR3 is TGTGCCAGCAGAGACGCAGGATATGCTTTCTTT. This codes for CASRDAGYAFF. V and J are TRBV2 and TRBJ1-1; D is unresolved. Trimming took 6 bases from V and 11 from J, leaving 13 bases between them. Germline-derived CDR1 and CDR2 are SNHLY and FYNNEI. The CDR3 spans 11 residues.

This clonotype was recorded at least ten times. The CDR3 DNA reads as TGCGCCAGCAGCGAACGGGGGCAGGGAGGGGCGGAGGAGCAGTACTTC. It codes for CASSERGQGGAEEQYF. The chain joins TRBV5-1 to TRBJ2-7, with D perhaps matching TRBD2 (7 bases). The CDR3 is made up of 16 amino acids. The V end lost 4 bases, the J end lost 7 bases, and 24 bases lay between the germline ends. Per the germline V gene, CDR1 is SGHRS and CDR2 is YFSETQ.